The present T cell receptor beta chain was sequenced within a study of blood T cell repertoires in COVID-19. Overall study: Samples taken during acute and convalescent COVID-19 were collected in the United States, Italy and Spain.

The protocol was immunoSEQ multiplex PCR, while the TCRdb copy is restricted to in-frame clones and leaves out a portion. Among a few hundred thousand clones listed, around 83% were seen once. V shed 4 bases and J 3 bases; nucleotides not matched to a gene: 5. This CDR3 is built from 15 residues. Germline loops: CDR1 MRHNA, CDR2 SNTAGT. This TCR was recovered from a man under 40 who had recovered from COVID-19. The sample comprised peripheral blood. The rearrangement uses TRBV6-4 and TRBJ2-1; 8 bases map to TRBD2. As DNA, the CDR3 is TGTGCCAGCAGTGTATCGAGCGGGGGCTACAATGAGCAGTTCTTC. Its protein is CASSVSSGGYNEQFF.